This T cell receptor beta chain was retrieved from a study of CD8+ T cells in alopecia areata. Study-wide results and limits: TCR sharing across patients was less clear than in mice, possibly HLA-related.

cDNA prepared by RNA extraction and subsequent reverse transcription served as the template for sequencing. The protocol was immunoSEQ multiplex PCR, while the TCRdb copy is restricted to in-frame clones and leaves out a portion. The sample carries about 150,000 clones, around 50% recorded once. V lost 3 bases and J lost 3, with 6 bases in between. Germline CDR1 MDHEN, CDR2 SYDVKM. The CDR3 runs 13 residues. Details on this clone: Its antigen is unidentified.

The specimen sequenced was CD4+ T cells sorted from blood. This chain connects TRBV28 to TRBJ1-5; D is undetermined. The clonotype originates from a human donor with alopecia areata. The chain's CDR3 is CASSLPHNQPQHF. CDR3 nucleotides: TGTGCCAGCAGTTTGCCTCACAATCAGCCCCAGCATTTT.